The rows below give T cell receptor beta chains drawn from one sample of a study of control samples from healthy donors and cancer patients. Data came from immunoSEQ multiplex PCR; TCRdb stores just in-frame clones and leaves some out. The table lists 130,000 or so clones, just under 95% of them singletons, with about 5.5% in the top ten. Sequencing was performed on blood. The source is a young man in good health. The conserved cysteine and the conserved F or W are not part of the CDR3 here. Fields, in order: J gene, CDR3 length, clone size, V gene, CDR3 protein. Clone size, where shown, is once, few, many, or a class for clones that have expanded.

TRBJ2-7	13	-	TRBV25-1	ASSARQGLWYEQY
TRBJ2-2	14	-	TRBV2	ASSVGSTSNTGELF
TRBJ1-6	10	once	TRBV13	ASSSLNSPLH
TRBJ1-1	14	-	TRBV4-1	ASSQATQALGTEAF
TRBJ2-2	14	-	TRBV9	ASSVVLASGTGELF
TRBJ1-5	12	-	TRBV19	ASSITGDNQPQH
TRBJ1-1	11	-	TRBV6-5	ASSSGMNTEAF
TRBJ1-2	11	-	TRBV7-2	ASSFLTGQGYT
TRBJ1-5	10	-	TRBV12-3/TRBV12-4	ASSLWNQPQH
TRBJ2-2	15	-	TRBV11-2	ASSFGGWGVGTGELF
TRBJ2-7	16	-	TRBV21-1	ASSKRPGLAPSGYEQY
TRBJ1-1	13	-	TRBV9	ASSGTSGSGTEAF
TRBJ2-7	14	-	TRBV13	ASSSLAGALSYEQY
TRBJ1-5	11	-	TRBV30	AWSLTPEQPQH
TRBJ2-7	11	-	TRBV11-3	ASSLEGGGEQY
TRBJ2-1	12	-	TRBV5-1	ASSSSGGGHEQF
TRBJ1-4	12	-	TRBV3-1/TRBV3-2	ASSSSGVGEKLF
TRBJ2-4	14	-	TRBV6-2/TRBV6-3	ASSPWPLLAKNIQY
TRBJ1-3	12	-	TRBV5-6	ASSTDSSGNTIY
TRBJ2-3	9	few	TRBV2	ASSYTDTQY
TRBJ2-2	14	-	TRBV10-2	ASSEKGGLNTGELF
TRBJ1-1	11	-	TRBV12-5	ASRDSFGTEAF
TRBJ2-5	14	few	TRBV6-2/TRBV6-3	ASSYLSQGAVETQY
TRBJ1-6	13	-	TRBV14	ASSPGQGPYSPLH
TRBJ1-1	13	once	TRBV11-2	ASSPLAGRNTEAF
TRBJ1-6	13	-	TRBV10-3	AIRIDSSYNSPLH
TRBJ2-3	10	-	TRBV19	ASSISTDTQY
TRBJ1-5	13	-	TRBV6-4	ANARDRGGDQPQH
TRBJ1-1	15	-	TRBV3-1/TRBV3-2	ASSLKAVRDRNTEAF
TRBJ2-3	15	-	TRBV5-4	ASSLGGLSSSTDTQY
TRBJ1-2	11	-	TRBV28	ASSSTGYYGYT
TRBJ2-7	11	-	TRBV2	ASSGEGSGEQY
TRBJ1-6	13	-	TRBV18	ASSPGDPNNSPLH
TRBJ1-2	13	-	TRBV7-2	ASSLEDTGRYGYT
TRBJ1-3	14	-	TRBV9	ASSVDYRGLGNTIY